This T cell receptor beta chain derives from a study of tissue T cells after allogeneic stem cell transplantation (dated by TCRdb to about 2022). A note on the overall study: Using research autopsies of patients with and without GVHD, plus mouse models of GVHD, the study profiled TCR beta repertoires across many tissues. The human arm was a prospective observational study without blinding or randomization.

This specimen's time point label, interpreted: mouse harvest day 14 after allogeneic transplant. Mouse grafts combined 10^7 T-cell-depleted bone marrow cells with 10^6 splenic CD5+ T cells, given via tail vein injection. GVHD in mice was modeled with a major MHC-mismatch B6 (H2b) into BALB/c (H2d) model, and tissues were profiled at day 7 or 14. On day 7 or 14 post-transplant, mouse tissues and retro-orbital blood were harvested with separate sterile tools for each animal, and livers were flushed beforehand. Before genomic DNA was isolated with the DNeasy Blood & Tissue Kit, mouse tissues were minced with razor blades in buffered saline. About this clone: The clone's antigen remains unknown. The gene names and germline sequences given are murine. The read gets to within 1 residue of the CDR3 end, and the germline J gene fills in the rest.

The method was the immunoSEQ multiplex PCR assay. TCRbeta CDR3 sequencing was performed at survey depth by Adaptive Biotechnologies, and CDR3 sequences, V/J genes, productive frequency and template counts were reported. Amplification of TCR beta CDR3 regions was performed from genomic DNA rather than from RNA. Regarding the original processing steps: Jensen-Shannon divergence served to quantify pairwise repertoire overlap between tissues, with 0 meaning identical and 1 meaning complete divergence. Tissues were clustered by single-linkage agglomerative hierarchical clustering of pairwise JSD values and displayed as dendrograms. All patient samples were analyzed with GLIPH2 using simulation_depth 1000, kmer_min_depth 3 and cdr3_length_cutoff 8, and only groups containing more than two unique CDR3s were kept. A standardized tissue-overlap score was calculated by extrapolating Jaccard GLIPH-group overlap across patients to a standard repertoire size of 1000 clones. To look at how diversity was associated with clinical or experimental variables, linear mixed-effect models were used, with tissue treated as a fixed effect and individual treated as a random effect. TCRdb mirrors the immuneACCESS table, restricted to in-frame sequences. Some clones are absent from its copies; in checked studies, under half trace to an unresolved V gene, and the reason for the others is unknown. D and trimming come from the DNA, and the V and J calls and clone size come from that table. Within this sample are more than 2,000 clones, with approximately 45% of them counted one time only. Around 29% of the sample belongs to the ten largest clones.

Via the germline V gene, CDR1 is SGHLS and CDR2 HYDKME. From its cysteine to its phenylalanine, the CDR3 spans 13 amino acids. Sequencing covers 36 bases of the CDR3, shown here with the frame starting at base 1. V loses 2 bases of germline sequence and J loses 2 bases, and the interval between the two ends is 7 bases. Overall results and qualifications from the work: Within patients, how anatomically similar the tissues were was a key factor in shaping TCR repertoire composition, regardless of disease or transplant status. In both patients and mice, T cells from blood and spleen picked up only a limited part of the TCR repertoire that was detected in tissues. The study did not establish which tissue TCRs were alloreactive or antigen-specific, and some clones may have been host cells that persisted. Sampling depth was acknowledged as a limitation, and the patient cohort was both small and clinically heterogeneous. Few T cell clones were found to be shared across patients, but shared repertoire signatures across patients were revealed in a tissue-specific fashion by motif-based clustering.

The sequence joins TRBV12-2 to TRBJ2-4, and the D gene may be TRBD1, 6 bases matching. The sequenced sample consisted of lymph node tissue. This receptor was taken from a female BALB/c mouse given C57BL/6 T cells with graft-versus-host disease after an allogeneic hematopoietic cell transplant. The CDR3 has the sequence CASSRDIQNTLYF. CDR3 DNA, as far as it was read: TGTGCCAGCTCTCGGGACATTCAAAACACCTTGTAC.